The 20 T cell receptor beta chains listed next were all sequenced from one sample in a study of shared clonotypes between healthy human individuals. Measured with immunoSEQ multiplex PCR; TCRdb has only the in-frame clones, and not every one. The sample gives about 480,000 clones, around 79% of which show up once; around 13% is in the top ten. Source material: PBMCs. The receptors originated from a woman aged 40 to 50 in good health. Some clones in this sample may be carry-over from other donors' samples.

The CDR3 spells CASSYLTGELFF. CDR3 nucleotides: TGTGCCAGCAGTTACTTAACCGGGGAGCTGTTTTTT. The chain recombines TRBV6-5 with TRBJ2-2; no clear D. Germline V gives CDR1 MNHEY, CDR2 SVGAGI. The V end was cut by 1 base, the J end by 5 bases, with 2 bases between. The CDR3 consists of 12 residues.

The chain employs TRBV9 and TRBJ2-2, with D maybe TRBD2 (6 bases). V was pared by 4 bases and J by 3 bases, with 13 bases between. This CDR3 has 15 amino acids. The germline V gene has CDR1 SGDLS and CDR2 YYNGEE. CDR3 nucleotides: TGTGCCAGCAGCAACCGGGACTCATACACCGGGGAGCTGTTTTTT. Its translation: CASSNRDSYTGELFF.

This clone has a count of ten or more. The J gene is TRBJ2-1, the V gene TRBV5-4; 8 bases match TRBD2. Germline-derived CDR1 and CDR2 are SGHNT and YYREEE (reference sequence). V shed 2 bases and J 5 bases; nucleotides not matched to a gene: 6. CDR3 length equals 15 residues. This CDR3 reads CASSFGLASNNEQFF. CDR3 sequence (DNA): TGTGCCAGCAGCTTCGGACTAGCCTCAAACAATGAGCAGTTCTTC.

The gene calls are TRBV7-8 and TRBJ1-5, with D uncertain. This CDR3 region has 15 residues. The V gene lost 0 bases and the J gene lost 3 bases, with 9 bases spanning the gap. Germline V gene sequence: CDR1 SGHVS, CDR2 FQNEAQ. CDR3 coding DNA: TGTGCCAGCAGCTTAGCGCGTGCGGTCAATCAGCCCCAGCATTTT. Protein product: CASSLARAVNQPQHF.

CDR3 bases: TGTGCCAGCAGTTTATTCTACTCGGATGAGCAGTTCTTC. Protein: CASSLFYSDEQFF. The V gene is TRBV27, the J gene TRBJ2-1, with unresolved D. CDR1 MNHEY and CDR2 SMNVEV come from the germline V gene (reference sequence). V lost 1 base and J lost 8, with 9 bases in between. This CDR3 is 13 amino acids long.

V usage is TRBV21-1 and J usage is TRBJ2-7; the table assigns TRBD2, which was not confirmed against the DNA. TRBV21-1 is termed a pseudogene. This CDR3 contains 19 residues. In nucleotides, the CDR3 is TGTGCCAGCAGAGACAGGGTGGGGACTAGCTACGAACTCAGAAACGAGCAGTACTTC. Protein product: CASRDRVGTSYELRNEQYF.

Only a few counts were recorded for this clone. The J gene is TRBJ1-1, the V gene TRBV29-1; 9 nucleotides agree with TRBD1. The CDR3 sequence is 15 residues long. Trimming cost V 4 bases and J 0 bases; bases outside gene matches: 6. Per germline, CDR1 SQVTM and CDR2 ANQGSEA. The CDR3 is CSVGGGQGLNTEAFF. CDR3 coding DNA: TGCAGCGTTGGGGGGGGACAGGGCCTGAACACTGAAGCTTTCTTT.

V usage is TRBV28 and J usage is TRBJ2-3; possible D gene TRBD1, 5 bases. This CDR3 has 14 amino acids. V lost 2 bases to trimming and J lost 1 base, with 7 bases between them. Germline assignment: CDR1 MDHEN and CDR2 SYDVKM. CDR3 sequence (DNA): TGTGCCAGCAGTTTAAAACAGGGCACAGATACGCAGTATTTT. It specifies CASSLKQGTDTQYF.

The chain has TRBV19 and TRBJ2-1; D is tentatively TRBD1 or TRBD2 (5 bases each). Trimming shortened V by 5 bases and J by 6 bases, and 11 bases separated the two germline ends. The germline CDR1 and CDR2 sequences are LNHDA and SQIVND (reference sequence). This CDR3 is 13 amino acids long. CDR3: CASSLGTSNEQFF. The CDR3 nucleotides are TGTGCCAGTAGTCTTGGGACGAGCAATGAGCAGTTCTTC.

The CDR3 protein is CASTSLSGAFF. CDR3 bases: TGTGCCAGCACTTCACTCTCGGGAGCTTTCTTT. The V and J genes are TRBV28 and TRBJ1-1; D gene uncertain. CDR1 and CDR2 (germline): MDHEN, SYDVKM. Deletions cut 7 bases from V and 10 bases from J, with 13 bases between. The length of the CDR3 is 11 residues.

The sample holds one count of this clone. V and J are TRBV5-6 and TRBJ2-3; TRBD2 aligns across 11 bases. The CDR3 consists of 15 residues. Germline V lookup: CDR1 SGHDT, CDR2 YYEEEE. After removal of 2 bases from V and 6 bases from J, the junction contained 5 bases not matched to a gene. In DNA form, the CDR3 reads TGTGCCAGCAGCTTACTAGCGGGAGTGGGGGATACGCAGTATTTT. It translates to CASSLLAGVGDTQYF.

V usage is TRBV28 and J usage is TRBJ1-6; no clear D gene. This CDR3 has 14 amino acids. V lost 7 bases and J lost 0, with 7 bases in between. CDR1 and CDR2 (germline): MDHEN, SYDVKM. The CDR3 DNA sequence: TGTGCCAGCATAGCGGGCTCCTATAATTCACCCCTCCACTTT. This encodes CASIAGSYNSPLHF.

This clone was found a few times. The V call is TRBV9, the J call TRBJ1-1, with D hard to call. The CDR3 length is 14 residues. The V gene's germline CDR1 is SGDLS and CDR2 YYNGEE. The ends were cut back, 2 bases at V and 3 bases at J, with 11 bases in the middle. The CDR3 reads CASSVNLGDTEAFF. The CDR3 bases are TGTGCCAGCAGCGTGAACCTTGGGGACACTGAAGCTTTCTTT.

Here the CDR3 DNA reads TGTGCCAGTAGTGTGACAGGCCAAGAGACCCAGTACTTC. As protein: CASSVTGQETQYF. The rearrangement joins TRBV19 to TRBJ2-5; D may be TRBD1 (6 bases). Germline assignment: CDR1 LNHDA and CDR2 SQIVND (reference sequence). The CDR3 runs to 13 residues. Trimming took off 5 bases at V and 1 base at J, with 8 bases between the two ends.

The chain is built from TRBV5-8 and TRBJ2-5, with D tentatively TRBD1 (6 bases). Germline CDR1 SGHTS, CDR2 YDEGEE. This CDR3 has 15 amino acids. V was clipped by 4 bases and J by 5 bases, with 18 bases between them. CDR3 residues: CASSPGQLLEETQYF. The CDR3 DNA follows: TGTGCCAGCAGCCCCGGACAGCTTCTTGAGGAGACCCAGTACTTC.

V usage is TRBV5-1 and J usage is TRBJ2-3; the D gene is possibly TRBD2 (6 bases). CDR1 SGHRS and CDR2 YFSETQ come from the germline V gene. V lost 3 bases and J 3 bases, leaving 23 bases between the germline ends. The CDR3 runs to 18 residues. The CDR3 region is CASSWDHGRSGRTDTQYF. In nucleotides, the CDR3 is TGCGCCAGCAGCTGGGACCACGGGAGATCGGGAAGAACAGATACGCAGTATTTT. The full variable domain, with the rest looked up from reference TRBV5-1 and TRBJ2-3, is KAGVTQTPRYLIKTRGQQVTLSCSPISGHRSVSWYQQTPGQGLQFLFEYFSETQRNKGNFPGRFSGRQFSNSRSEMNVSTLELGDSALYLCASSWDHGRSGRTDTQYFGPGTRLTVL.

This clone was recorded only once. CDR3 sequence: CAGTWDRGQPQHF. CDR3 in DNA: TGTGCCGGAACCTGGGACAGGGGACAGCCCCAGCATTTT. This chain joins TRBV2 and TRBJ1-5, with TRBD1 identical over 10 bases. The CDR3 covers 13 residues. Germline CDR1 SNHLY, CDR2 FYNNEI. The J segment lost 7 bases and the V segment lost 11 bases, leaving 8 bases of the junction unmatched.

V usage is TRBV7-6 and J usage is TRBJ2-1; perhaps TRBD2 as D (5 bases). This CDR3 region has 13 residues. V was cut by 1 base and J by 9 bases, with 10 bases left in between. Looked up from germline, CDR1 is SGHVS and CDR2 is FNYEAQ. The CDR3 loop reads CASSLGEGTEQFF. In DNA, the CDR3 is TGTGCCAGCAGCTTAGGTGAGGGAACTGAGCAGTTCTTC.

J is TRBJ2-2 and V is TRBV28; maybe TRBD2 (5 bases). The germline V gene encodes CDR1 MDHEN and CDR2 SYDVKM. The CDR3 runs 12 residues. Deletions cut 7 bases from V and 6 bases from J, with 9 bases between. CDR3 nucleotide sequence: TGTGCCAGCACCGAGAGGGCCGGGGAGCTGTTTTTT. Protein product: CASTERAGELFF.

The chain joins TRBV7-3 to TRBJ2-7; perhaps TRBD1 as D (7 bases). V shed 0 bases and J shed 6 bases, with 9 bases lying between them. The V gene's germline CDR1 is SGHTA and CDR2 FQGTGA. The CDR3 extends over 13 amino acids. Here the CDR3 DNA reads TGTGCCAGCAGCTTAACGGAGGGGGCCGAGCAGTACTTC. Its translation is CASSLTEGAEQYF.